The sequence of this T cell receptor (beta chain) was determined in a study of CXCR3-negative and CXCR3-positive naive CD8 T cells. Whole-study results and caveats: CXCR3-expressing naive cells carried TRB CDR3s more hydrophobic than those of CXCR3-negative naive cells.

On this clonotype itself: Its antigen is unknown.

The CDR3 covers 15 residues. Germline V gene data show CDR1 as SGHRS and CDR2 as YFSETQ. 5' RACE that incorporated UMI labels was used to prepare the TRB cDNA libraries. TCRdb derives one entry per CDR3 protein from the 5' RACE reads, leaving out DNA. There are some 54,000 distinct CDR3 sequences in the sample, with 0.5% to 0.6% held by the top ten. The sample consisted of naive CXCR3+ CD8+ T cells from blood. The subset here: CD45RO-CCR7+CD27+CD95- naive CD8+ T cells expressing CXCR3 (TNR3+). The source is a human donor in good health. Some clones in this sample may be carry-over from other donors' samples. This sequence joins TRBV5-1 and TRBJ1-1; TCRdb indicates TRBD1, and absent DNA this call remains unverified. CDR3 loop: CASRTEQGARTEAFF.